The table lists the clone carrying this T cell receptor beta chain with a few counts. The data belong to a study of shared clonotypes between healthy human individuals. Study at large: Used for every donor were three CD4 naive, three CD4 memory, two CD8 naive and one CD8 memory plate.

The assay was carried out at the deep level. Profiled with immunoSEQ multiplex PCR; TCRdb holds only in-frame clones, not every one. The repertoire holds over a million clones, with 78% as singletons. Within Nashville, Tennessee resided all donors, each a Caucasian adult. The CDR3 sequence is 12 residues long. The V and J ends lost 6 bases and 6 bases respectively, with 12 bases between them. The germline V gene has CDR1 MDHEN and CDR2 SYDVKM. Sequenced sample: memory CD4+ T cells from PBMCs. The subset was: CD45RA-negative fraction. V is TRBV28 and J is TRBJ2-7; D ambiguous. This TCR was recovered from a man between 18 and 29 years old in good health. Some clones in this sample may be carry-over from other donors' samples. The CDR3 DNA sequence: TGTGCCAGCAGCCGATCCTCTTTCGAGCAGTACTTC. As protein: CASSRSSFEQYF.